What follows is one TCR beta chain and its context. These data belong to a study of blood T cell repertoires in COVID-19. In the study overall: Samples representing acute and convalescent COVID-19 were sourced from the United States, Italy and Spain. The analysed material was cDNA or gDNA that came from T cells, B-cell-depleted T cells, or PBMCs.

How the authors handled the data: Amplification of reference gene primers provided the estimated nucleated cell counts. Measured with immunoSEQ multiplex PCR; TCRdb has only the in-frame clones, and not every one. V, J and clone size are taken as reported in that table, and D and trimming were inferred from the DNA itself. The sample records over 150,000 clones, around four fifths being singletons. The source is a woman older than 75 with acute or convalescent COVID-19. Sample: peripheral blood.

CDR3 DNA: TGTGCCAGTAGTGGTAGGGACAGGGCAAGAACTGAAGCTTTCTTT. Its protein is CASSGRDRARTEAFF. The chain has TRBV19 and TRBJ1-1, with TRBD1 matching 9 bases. In germline, CDR1 is LNHDA, CDR2 SQIVND (reference sequence). The CDR3 spans 15 residues. J was trimmed by 5 bases and V by 5 bases; bases with no gene match: 9.